One and the same sample provided the 23 T cell receptor beta chains below, sequenced in a study of T cell responses to AZD1222 COVID-19 vaccine. The data were produced by immunoSEQ multiplex PCR, yet TCRdb's version contains in-frame clones alone and is incomplete. The table has about 130,000 clones, over 75% seen once. Sequenced material: peripheral blood, taken 28 days after the second AZD1222 dose. The receptors here all came from an adult who received the AZD1222 COVID-19 vaccine.

V gene TRBV11-2 combines with J gene TRBJ2-2; TRBD1 matches 7 bases. The CDR3 is 15 residues long. Per the germline V gene, CDR1 is SGHAT and CDR2 is FQNNGV. J gave up 2 bases and V 5 bases, and 5 bases lay outside the gene matches. CDR3 loop: CASSVGTVNTGELFF. The CDR3 DNA reads as TGTGCCAGCAGCGTCGGGACAGTAAACACCGGGGAGCTGTTTTTT.

This rearrangement joins TRBV5-1 to TRBJ2-1; possibly TRBD2 for D (5 bases). CDR1 SGHRS and CDR2 YFSETQ come from the germline V gene. The length of the CDR3 is 15 residues. Trimming cost V 7 bases and J 7 bases, with 21 bases left between them. The CDR3 sequence: CASGRGSVVENEQFF. CDR3 DNA: TGCGCCAGCGGCCGGGGAAGTGTTGTGGAGAATGAGCAGTTCTTC.

This sequence joins TRBV25-1 and TRBJ2-3, with unresolved D. Trimming removed 2 bases at V and 1 base at J, with 10 bases between. Per germline, CDR1 MGHDK and CDR2 SYGVNS. This CDR3 is built from 15 residues. CDR3 amino acids: CASSEPLKGTDTQYF. CDR3 bases: TGTGCCAGCAGTGAACCTTTGAAGGGCACAGATACGCAGTATTTT. The full variable domain, in which reference TRBV25-1 and TRBJ2-3 provide the parts outside the CDR3, is EADIYQTPRYLVIGTGKKITLECSQTMGHDKMYWYQQDPGMELHLIHYSYGVNSTEKGDLSSESTVSRIRTEHFPLTLESARPSHTSQYLCASSEPLKGTDTQYFGPGTRLTVL.

The rearrangement uses TRBV6-5 and TRBJ1-6; 7 bases fit TRBD1. CDR3 length: 14 amino acids. Looked up from germline, CDR1 is MNHEY and CDR2 is SVGAGI. The V segment lost 7 bases and the J segment 7 bases; nucleotides outside the gene matches: 7. CDR3 nucleotides: TGTGCCAGCACAAGGGACAGCCTAAATTCACCCCTCCACTTT. Protein: CASTRDSLNSPLHF.

The J gene is TRBJ2-7, the V gene TRBV7-8; D call uncertain. The CDR3 runs to 13 residues. In germline, CDR1 is SGHVS, CDR2 FQNEAQ. Trimming shortened V by 2 bases and J by 4 bases, and 9 bases separated the two germline ends. CDR3 region: CASSLSSLYEQYF. In nucleotides, the CDR3 is TGTGCCAGCAGCTTATCCAGTTTGTACGAGCAGTACTTC.

V usage is TRBV4-2 and J usage is TRBJ2-5, with a weak D call TRBD2 (6 bases). The V end was cut by 1 base, the J end by 3 bases, with 9 bases between. The CDR3 is 14 residues long. Looked up from germline, CDR1 is LGHNA and CDR2 is YNFKEQ. CDR3 loop: CASSQVIAEETQYF. The CDR3 coding sequence is TGTGCCAGCAGCCAAGTAATAGCGGAAGAGACCCAGTACTTC.

This chain uses TRBV6-5 with TRBJ2-7, with D possibly TRBD1 on 6 matching bases. Germline assignment: CDR1 MNHEY and CDR2 SVGAGI. V was cut by 5 bases and J by 3 bases, with 11 bases left in between. The CDR3 consists of 13 residues. The CDR3 is CASSRGHNYEQYF. CDR3 bases: TGTGCCAGCAGTAGGGGACACAACTACGAGCAGTACTTC.

This chain links TRBV18 with TRBJ1-1; no reliable D call. The CDR3 has 14 residues. CDR1 is KGHSH, CDR2 LQKENI, per germline. V lost 3 bases and J 0 bases, leaving 8 bases between the germline ends. In DNA, the CDR3 is TGTGCCAGCTCACCGTCTTCGCTGAACACTGAAGCTTTCTTT. Its protein product is CASSPSSLNTEAFF.

The CDR3 sequence is CAWTRDPGSTEAFF. The CDR3 coding sequence is TGTGCCTGGACCCGAGACCCAGGGTCAACTGAAGCTTTCTTT. The chain recombines TRBV30 with TRBJ1-1; D might be TRBD1 (5 bases). The CDR3 extends over 14 amino acids. The germline V gene has CDR1 GTSNPN and CDR2 SVGIG (reference sequence). The germline V and J ends were trimmed by 4 bases and 5 bases, with 17 bases remaining between them.

The chain combines TRBV19 with TRBJ2-3, with D possibly matching TRBD2 (6 bases). Trimming took 7 bases from V and 0 from J, leaving 14 bases between them. CDR1 is LNHDA, CDR2 SQIVND, per germline (reference sequence). The CDR3 loop spans 15 amino acids. The CDR3 DNA reads TGTGCCAGTAACTCCCAGCGGGCCAGCACAGATACGCAGTATTTT. This encodes CASNSQRASTDTQYF.

The chain has TRBV4-2 and TRBJ1-4, with 8 positions matching TRBD1. With V trimmed by 5 bases and J by 1 base, 9 bases remained unmatched. Looked up from germline, CDR1 is LGHNA and CDR2 is YNFKEQ. The CDR3 has 17 amino acids. The CDR3: CASSTPTGEETNEKLFF. CDR3 DNA: TGTGCCAGCAGCACTCCGACAGGGGAGGAAACTAATGAAAAACTGTTTTTT.

The rearrangement joins TRBV7-9 to TRBJ1-2, with D hard to call. Germline V gene lookup returns CDR1 SEHNR and CDR2 FQNEAQ (reference sequence). The CDR3 is 17 residues long. V gave up 5 bases and J gave up 2 bases, with 21 bases separating them. Here the CDR3 reads CASSTQDKDRSNYGYTF. The DNA of the CDR3 is TGTGCCAGCAGCACCCAAGACAAGGACCGCTCCAACTATGGCTACACCTTC.

The CDR3 sequence: CASSSSDRENEKLFF. CDR3 in DNA: TGTGCCAGCAGCTCGTCGGACAGGGAAAATGAAAAACTGTTTTTT. The genes are TRBV5-5 and TRBJ1-4; 8 bases line up with TRBD1. Germline trimming cut 3 bases from V and 5 bases from J; bases unmatched to any gene: 6. The germline V gene encodes CDR1 SGHKS and CDR2 YYEKEE (reference sequence). CDR3 length: 15 amino acids.

This clone was seen once. The chain recombines TRBV30 with TRBJ2-5; the match to TRBD1 covers 9 bases. Germline values: CDR1 GTSNPN, CDR2 SVGIG (reference sequence). V lost 3 bases, J lost 8 bases, and 4 bases stayed unmatched. CDR3 length equals 12 residues. The DNA of the CDR3 is TGTGCCTGGAGCGGGACAGGGTTAACCCAGTACTTC. It yields the protein CAWSGTGLTQYF. Using reference TRBV30 and TRBJ2-5 for the parts outside the CDR3, the full variable domain is SQTIHQWPATLVQPVGSPLSLECTVEGTSNPNLYWYRQAAGRGLQLLFYSVGIGQISSEVPQNLSASRPQDRQFILSSKKLLLSDSGFYLCAWSGTGLTQYFGPGTRLLVL.

The rearrangement joins TRBV27 to TRBJ2-1; 13 positions agree with TRBD2. The trim removed 4 bases at V and 5 bases at J, leaving 20 bases unmatched. Germline V gives CDR1 MNHEY, CDR2 SMNVEV (reference sequence). The CDR3 is 21 amino acids. The CDR3 sequence: CASSSQVTSGRALRTHNEQFF. As DNA, the CDR3 is TGTGCCAGCAGTTCCCAGGTTACTAGCGGGAGGGCCCTGCGGACCCACAATGAGCAGTTCTTC.

This clone was recorded only once. This chain links TRBV19 with TRBJ1-6, with 9 bases identical to TRBD1. The junction had 4 bases not matched to a gene; V was cut back by 5 bases and J by 8 bases. The CDR3 spans 14 residues. CDR1 is LNHDA and CDR2 is SQIVND in the germline V gene (reference sequence). The CDR3 loop is CASSVGQGHSPLHF. DNA of the CDR3: TGTGCCAGTAGTGTGGGACAGGGTCATTCACCCCTCCACTTT. Looking up the rest from reference TRBV19 and TRBJ1-6 gives the full variable domain: DGGITQSPKYLFRKEGQNVTLSCEQNLNHDAMYWYRQDPGQGLRLIYYSQIVNDFQKGDIAEGYSVSREKKESFPLTVTSAQKNPTAFYLCASSVGQGHSPLHFGNGTRLTVT.

The rearrangement links TRBV7-9 to TRBJ2-5, with D possibly matching TRBD1 (6 bases). Looked up from germline, CDR1 is SEHNR and CDR2 is FQNEAQ (reference sequence). Trimming pared 6 bases from V and 4 bases from J, leaving 18 bases between. CDR3 length equals 15 residues. The CDR3 coding sequence is TGTGCCAGCAGGCCCACCGGGACAAAAGGAGAGACCCAGTACTTC. Translation gives CASRPTGTKGETQYF.

This clone appeared once. The chain is built from TRBV6-4 and TRBJ1-6; 7 bases agree with TRBD1. V gave up 4 bases and J gave up 10 bases; unmatched junction bases: 4. This CDR3 is 13 amino acids long. Germline values: CDR1 MRHNA, CDR2 SNTAGT. The CDR3 DNA sequence: TGTGCCAGCAGTGTACAGGGGTCCTCACCCCTCCACTTT. This encodes CASSVQGSSPLHF.

This chain uses TRBV4-1 with TRBJ2-7; unclear D gene. The V end was cut by 2 bases, the J end by 1 base, with 12 bases between. The CDR3 contains 15 residues. Germline CDR1 reads MGHRA; CDR2 reads YSYEKL. CDR3 sequence reads: CASSQQAASSYEQYF. DNA for the CDR3: TGCGCCAGCAGCCAACAGGCCGCCTCGTCCTACGAGCAGTACTTC.

V gene TRBV19 combines with J gene TRBJ2-1, with a tentative D call TRBD2 (6 bases). Germline V gene lookup returns CDR1 LNHDA and CDR2 SQIVND (reference sequence). Trimming took 10 bases from V and 0 from J, leaving 19 bases between them. CDR3 size: 16 residues. The DNA of the CDR3 is TGTGCCACAAATCCCAGGGACTTCCGCTCCTACAATGAGCAGTTCTTC. Amino acids: CATNPRDFRSYNEQFF.

The rearrangement uses TRBV9 and TRBJ1-4; a weak D match, TRBD1 (5 bases). The CDR3 has 16 amino acids. Per the germline V gene, CDR1 is SGDLS and CDR2 is YYNGEE. V lost 2 bases and J 4 bases, leaving 15 bases between the germline ends. The DNA for the CDR3 is TGTGCCAGCAGCGTCGGGGCCCTCGGATATAATGAAAAACTGTTTTTT. It translates to CASSVGALGYNEKLFF.

The chain carries TRBV6-5 and TRBJ2-1, with D perhaps matching TRBD1 (6 bases). The CDR3 contains 16 residues. The V gene lost 2 bases and the J gene lost 5 bases, with 16 bases spanning the gap. Germline CDR1 is MNHEY and CDR2 is SVGAGI. CDR3 amino acids: CASSYEGESVNNEQFF. DNA for the CDR3: TGTGCCAGCAGTTACGAGGGGGAGTCCGTAAACAATGAGCAGTTCTTC.

This clone was seen more than once but under ten times. V usage is TRBV27 and J usage is TRBJ2-1; 15 bases align to TRBD2. CDR1 and CDR2 (germline): MNHEY, SMNVEV (reference sequence). The CDR3 is 19 residues long. The V gene end was trimmed by 6 bases and the J gene end by 1 base; junction bases not matched to a gene: 10. The CDR3 reads CASRILGLAGGSSYNEQFF. DNA for the CDR3: TGTGCCAGCAGGATTTTGGGACTAGCGGGGGGTTCTTCCTACAATGAGCAGTTCTTC.